This T cell receptor beta chain was recorded in a study of HIV-infected patients and healthy controls. This clonotype was seen at least ten times. As yet, its antigen is unknown. Study results and caveats: Compared with untreated HIV+ repertoires, healthy controls showed roughly threefold more distinct CDR3s and higher Shannon diversity. HIV+ repertoires were severely depleted of MAIT alpha-chain CDR3s, unlike healthy controls.

All unsorted peripheral T cells were captured because whole blood was used without fractionation. Enrollment excluded donors with tumors, hepatitis B or C, or recent vaccination. CDR3 length equals 12 residues. CDR1 and CDR2 from the germline V gene are LNHDA and SQIVND (reference sequence). V was pared by 5 bases and J by 4 bases, with 6 bases between. Alpha and beta constant-region primers primed reverse transcription of approximately 460 ng RNA. Using multiplexing indices, alpha and beta chain libraries were generated apart by chain-specific third strand synthesis. All rearrangements within a chain used one primer pair; cDNA molecules carried barcodes. From the 5' RACE reads, TCRdb called clonotypes with MiXCR, one entry per CDR3 protein. Of 4,500 to 7,000 distinct CDR3 sequences listed, 10% are singletons.

The V call is TRBV19, the J call TRBJ2-1; the D is unclear. The sequence was obtained from an adult with HIV infection. Material: blood, obtained before antiretroviral therapy. The CDR3 region is CASSWQYNEQFF. The CDR3 DNA reads TGTGCCAGTAGTTGGCAGTACAATGAGCAGTTCTTC.